Each of the 27 T cell receptor beta chains below was sequenced from the same sample in a study of cytomegalovirus exposure and HLA in healthy donors. Using immunoSEQ multiplex PCR, the repertoire was profiled, and TCRdb retains in-frame clones only, with some absent. The sample lists some 140,000 clones, about 86% seen once, with about 1.9% in the top ten. The material sequenced was PBMCs. The receptors come from a human donor in good health.

The chain joins TRBV7-2 to TRBJ1-5; the D gene is possibly TRBD1 (5 bases). The CDR3 is 18 residues long. Per the germline V gene, CDR1 is SGHTA and CDR2 is FQGNSA. Trimming took off 0 bases at V and 3 bases at J, with 18 bases between the two ends. CDR3: CASSLAMRGAGINQPQHF. CDR3 bases: TGTGCCAGCAGCTTAGCGATGAGGGGCGCGGGGATCAATCAGCCCCAGCATTTT.

This clone was detected only once. V is TRBV27 and J is TRBJ2-7; D might be TRBD2 (5 bases). The V gene's germline CDR1 is MNHEY and CDR2 SMNVEV (reference sequence). The CDR3 length is 16 residues. Trimming took 0 bases from V and 0 from J, leaving 12 bases between them. The CDR3 sequence: CASSLSVGELSYEQYF. DNA of the CDR3: TGTGCCAGCAGTTTATCGGTCGGGGAACTCTCCTACGAGCAGTACTTC.

The chain carries TRBV7-6 and TRBJ1-1; D call uncertain. The V and J ends lost 1 base and 1 base respectively, with 7 bases between them. The CDR3 runs 14 residues. The germline V gene has CDR1 SGHVS and CDR2 FNYEAQ. CDR3 in amino acids: CASSLGEGNTEAFF. Written as DNA, the CDR3 is TGTGCCAGCAGCTTAGGGGAGGGGAACACTGAAGCTTTCTTT.

The genes are TRBV7-3 and TRBJ1-1; D gene uncertain. This CDR3 has 13 amino acids. Germline values: CDR1 SGHTA, CDR2 FQGTGA. V was pared by 0 bases and J by 2 bases, with 4 bases between. CDR3 nucleotide sequence: TGTGCCAGCAGCTTAACTATTAACACTGAAGCTTTCTTT. Its translation is CASSLTINTEAFF.

The J gene is TRBJ1-5, the V gene TRBV7-9; tentative D call: TRBD1 (6 bases). The CDR3 runs to 15 residues. The germline V gene encodes CDR1 SEHNR and CDR2 FQNEAQ (reference sequence). Trimming cost V 0 bases and J 10 bases, with 16 bases left between them. The CDR3 sequence: CASSLALGGGSPQHF. CDR3 DNA sequence: TGTGCCAGCAGCTTAGCGTTAGGGGGTGGTTCTCCCCAGCATTTT.

The table lists this clone with a count of one. This chain uses TRBV4-3 with TRBJ2-3; 14 nucleotides align to TRBD2. From germline, CDR1 is LGHNA and CDR2 YSLEER. V lost 3 bases to trimming and J lost 5 bases; unmatched junction nucleotides: 10. CDR3 length: 18 residues. The CDR3: CASSQGPGLAGAGDTQYF. In nucleotides, the CDR3 is TGCGCCAGCAGCCAGGGGCCGGGACTAGCGGGGGCAGGAGATACGCAGTATTTT.

This chain uses TRBV19 with TRBJ1-5; the match to TRBD1 covers 9 bases. V was pared by 8 bases and J by 9 bases, with 8 bases of the junction left unmatched. Per germline, CDR1 LNHDA and CDR2 SQIVND (reference sequence). The CDR3 extends over 13 amino acids. As DNA, the CDR3 is TGTGCCAGTGCAGACAGGGGGGGGGTGCCCCAGCATTTT. This encodes CASADRGGVPQHF.

This clone was seen only a few times. This chain connects TRBV5-1 to TRBJ2-7; 7 bases agree with TRBD1. The CDR3 is 15 amino acids. The trim removed 5 bases at V and 4 bases at J, leaving 12 bases unmatched. Germline V gene lookup returns CDR1 SGHRS and CDR2 YFSETQ. CDR3 in amino acids: CASSEQGQGDYEQYF. The DNA of the CDR3 is TGCGCCAGCAGTGAACAGGGGCAGGGAGATTACGAGCAGTACTTC. The full variable domain, with the rest looked up from reference TRBV5-1 and TRBJ2-7, is KAGVTQTPRYLIKTRGQQVTLSCSPISGHRSVSWYQQTPGQGLQFLFEYFSETQRNKGNFPGRFSGRQFSNSRSEMNVSTLELGDSALYLCASSEQGQGDYEQYFGPGTRLTVT.

This clone was seen only once. The chain couples TRBV2 to TRBJ2-4, with D possibly being TRBD2 (6 bases). V lost 6 bases and J lost 0, with 15 bases in between. The CDR3 spans 16 residues. Germline V CDR1 and CDR2: SNHLY, FYNNEI. The CDR3 reads CASRPGLQLAKNIQYF. The CDR3 DNA reads TGTGCCAGCAGGCCCGGACTACAATTAGCCAAAAACATTCAGTACTTC.

This chain links TRBV2 with TRBJ1-2; D remains ambiguous. The CDR3 consists of 15 residues. Germline V gives CDR1 SNHLY, CDR2 FYNNEI. V was shortened by 10 bases and J by 0 bases, with 18 bases between the two germline ends. This CDR3 reads CATSAGNSPNYGYTF. The CDR3 DNA reads as TGTGCCACGTCAGCCGGGAATAGCCCTAACTATGGCTACACCTTC.

This chain links TRBV6-1 with TRBJ2-7; 10 bases are a match to TRBD2. Germline V CDR1 and CDR2: MNHNS, SASEGT. The CDR3 length is 15 residues. V lost 6 bases and J lost 4; bases outside the gene matches: 9. The CDR3 DNA reads TGTGCCAGCAGCGGGCTAGCGGGAGTTGTATACGAGCAGTACTTC. It is translated as CASSGLAGVVYEQYF.

This sequence joins TRBV28 and TRBJ1-1; the D is unclear. Trimming left V 3 bases short and J 8 bases short, with 10 bases between. The length of the CDR3 is 12 residues. CDR1 and CDR2 (germline): MDHEN, SYDVKM. The CDR3 loop reads CASSLFGQEAFF. For the CDR3, the DNA is TGTGCCAGCAGTTTGTTTGGGCAGGAAGCTTTCTTT.

This clone came up a few times. V usage is TRBV21-1 and J usage is TRBJ1-1; the D call TRBD1 from the table was never checked on the DNA. TRBV21-1 is described as a pseudogene. This CDR3 is 15 amino acids long. The CDR3 region has the DNA TGTGCCAGCAGCAAAGTGCCAGGGTGGGACACTGAAGCTTTCTTT. Amino acids: CASSKVPGWDTEAFF.

The chain combines TRBV29-1 with TRBJ1-2, with D possibly being TRBD1 (5 bases). The CDR3 has 14 residues. V gave up 6 bases and J gave up 8 bases, with 22 bases separating them. In germline, CDR1 is SQVTM, CDR2 ANQGSEA. The CDR3 bases are TGCAGCGTGGACTCGGAGTGGGGGGGGTGGGGCTACACCTTC. Amino acid sequence: CSVDSEWGGWGYTF.

The rearrangement uses TRBV5-1 and TRBJ2-2; no firm D call. The V end was cut by 1 base, the J end by 2 bases, with 18 bases between. Germline CDR1 SGHRS, CDR2 YFSETQ. This CDR3 is built from 18 residues. In nucleotides, the CDR3 is TGCGCCAGCAGCTTGTTATTTTTGCGGCTATCCAACACCGGGGAGCTGTTTTTT. It is translated as CASSLLFLRLSNTGELFF.

The rearrangement uses TRBV11-2 and TRBJ1-2, with TRBD1 matching over 8 bases. In germline, CDR1 is SGHAT, CDR2 FQNNGV. The CDR3 runs to 16 residues. The V gene end was trimmed by 5 bases and the J gene end by 4 bases; junction bases not matched to a gene: 12. CDR3 bases: TGTGCCAGCAGCCCCTCCTCCGGGACAGGTCGCTATGGCTACACCTTC. This encodes CASSPSSGTGRYGYTF. Supplemented by reference TRBV11-2 and TRBJ1-2, the full variable domain reads EAGVAQSPRYKIIEKRQSVAFWCNPISGHATLYWYQQILGQGPKLLIQFQNNGVVDDSQLPKDRFSAERLKGVDSTLKIQPAKLEDSAVYLCASSPSSGTGRYGYTFGSGTRLTVV.

As for this clone: Other DNA sequences in the sample encode the same CDR3. The chain employs TRBV7-9 and TRBJ1-3; D is undetermined. V shed 5 bases and J shed 1 base, with 3 bases lying between them. Germline V gene sequence: CDR1 SEHNR, CDR2 FQNEAQ (reference sequence). The CDR3 totals 12 residues. This CDR3 reads CASSPSGNTIYF. The CDR3 coding sequence is TGTGCCAGCAGCCCTTCTGGAAACACCATATATTTT.

The gene calls are TRBV15 and TRBJ2-1; D is unresolved. CDR3 length: 15 residues. V shed 0 bases and J shed 6 bases, with 12 bases lying between them. From germline, CDR1 is LNHNV and CDR2 YYDKDF (reference sequence). The CDR3 loop is CATSRDLLQSNEQFF. As DNA, the CDR3 is TGTGCCACCAGCAGAGATCTTCTACAGAGCAATGAGCAGTTCTTC. The variable domain in full, completed from reference TRBV15 and TRBJ2-1, reads DAMVIQNPRYQVTQFGKPVTLSCSQTLNHNVMYWYQQKSSQAPKLLFHYYDKDFNNEADTPDNFQSRRPNTSFCFLDIRSPGLGDTAMYLCATSRDLLQSNEQFFGPGTRLTVL.

This rearrangement joins TRBV21-1 to TRBJ2-6; the table's TRBD1 call for D was not verified on the DNA. TRBV21-1 is classified as a pseudogene. The CDR3 consists of 16 residues. CDR3 in amino acids: CASSSRGRPGANVLTF. The DNA of the CDR3 is TGTGCCAGCAGCTCCAGGGGCAGACCTGGGGCCAACGTCCTGACTTTC.

The V and J genes are TRBV27 and TRBJ2-7; D is perhaps TRBD2 (5 bases). Germline V gives CDR1 MNHEY, CDR2 SMNVEV (reference sequence). The CDR3 has 12 amino acids. V gave up 1 base and J gave up 7 bases, with 8 bases separating them. As DNA, the CDR3 is TGTGCCAGCAGTTTATATACGGGGGAGCAGTACTTC. Translating gives CASSLYTGEQYF.

The chain carries TRBV5-4 and TRBJ2-3; D might be TRBD2 (6 bases). The CDR3 runs to 15 residues. V was trimmed by 1 base and J by 5 bases, leaving 14 bases between them. The germline V gene encodes CDR1 SGHNT and CDR2 YYREEE (reference sequence). The CDR3 sequence: CASSLFSGGRDTQYF. Written as DNA, the CDR3 is TGTGCCAGCAGCTTGTTCTCCGGGGGAAGAGATACGCAGTATTTT.

The chain recombines TRBV14 with TRBJ1-4, with 9 positions matching TRBD1. The germline gives CDR1 SGHDN, CDR2 FVKESK. Germline trimming cut 3 bases from V and 7 bases from J; bases unmatched to any gene: 6. This CDR3 has 15 amino acids. The CDR3 DNA reads as TGTGCCAGCAGCCAGCTACAGGGGGCTGGTGAAAAACTGTTTTTT. It specifies CASSQLQGAGEKLFF.

V gene TRBV27 combines with J gene TRBJ1-5; tentative D call: TRBD1 (5 bases). Deletions cut 3 bases from V and 6 bases from J, with 12 bases between. Per germline, CDR1 MNHEY and CDR2 SMNVEV (reference sequence). This CDR3 has 14 amino acids. The CDR3 bases are TGTGCCAGCAGTTTCGGGGGATTGGCTCAGCCCCAGCATTTT. It translates to CASSFGGLAQPQHF.

V is TRBV10-3 and J is TRBJ2-1; the match to TRBD2 covers 14 bases. The CDR3 contains 16 residues. The germline gives CDR1 ENHRY, CDR2 SYGVKD. V gave up 5 bases and J gave up 6 bases; unmatched junction bases: 6. The DNA of the CDR3 is TGTGCCATCAGTCGACTAGCGGGGGGGCAGGTCAATGAGCAGTTCTTC. Protein product: CAISRLAGGQVNEQFF.

The chain recombines TRBV18 with TRBJ1-1; D uncertain. Between the trimmed V and J ends, which lost 3 bases and 0 bases, there was a span of 11 bases. The germline CDR1 and CDR2 sequences are KGHSH and LQKENI. The length of the CDR3 is 15 residues. The CDR3 reads CASSPDQEMNTEAFF. The CDR3 DNA reads TGTGCCAGCTCACCGGATCAGGAAATGAACACTGAAGCTTTCTTT.

This chain uses TRBV7-3 with TRBJ1-4; D remains unclear. The CDR3 spans 15 residues. CDR1 is SGHTA and CDR2 is FQGTGA in the germline V gene. The V and J ends lost 1 base and 1 base respectively, with 7 bases between them. The CDR3 sequence: CASSLRGGTNEKLFF. The CDR3 nucleotides are TGTGCCAGCAGCTTAAGAGGCGGAACTAATGAAAAACTGTTTTTT.

V is TRBV4-3 and J is TRBJ1-3; tentative D call: TRBD1 (5 bases). The germline V gene encodes CDR1 LGHNA and CDR2 YSLEER. V gave up 0 bases and J gave up 2 bases, with 11 bases separating them. This CDR3 has 16 amino acids. This CDR3 reads CASSQDWGRAGNTIYF. The CDR3 DNA follows: TGCGCCAGCAGCCAAGATTGGGGCAGGGCTGGAAACACCATATATTTT.